A single sample is the source of the 30 T cell receptor beta chains below, sequenced in a study of cytomegalovirus exposure and HLA in healthy donors. The primer mix had 60 Vbeta and 13 Jbeta primers. The method was immunoSEQ multiplex PCR; TCRdb's version includes in-frame clones alone and lacks a portion of them. The sample holds around 180,000 clones; around 80% are singletons and the top ten take roughly 1.2%. The sequencing sample was made of PBMCs. The receptor set was obtained from a boy aged 2 to 9 in good health and CMV-seronegative.

The gene calls are TRBV14 and TRBJ2-1, with TRBD2 matching 7 bases. Germline V gene sequence: CDR1 SGHDN, CDR2 FVKESK. CDR3 length: 16 residues. With 0 bases clipped from V and 2 bases from J, the junction kept 4 bases outside the gene matches. As DNA, the CDR3 is TGTGCCAGCAGCCAAGATTTGGGGAGGGCCTACAATGAGCAGTTCTTC. Amino acids: CASSQDLGRAYNEQFF. The full variable domain, in which reference TRBV14 and TRBJ2-1 provide the parts outside the CDR3, is EAGVTQFPSHSVIEKGQTVTLRCDPISGHDNLYWYRRVMGKEIKFLLHFVKESKQDESGMPNNRFLAERTGGTYSTLKVQPAELEDSGVYFCASSQDLGRAYNEQFFGPGTRLTVL.

The chain couples TRBV25-1 to TRBJ2-1; D may be TRBD1 (5 bases). The CDR3 loop spans 16 amino acids. Per the germline V gene, CDR1 is MGHDK and CDR2 is SYGVNS. V lost 1 base and J lost 7, with 17 bases in between. This CDR3 is CASSESRAGHGNEQFF. CDR3 DNA: TGTGCCAGCAGTGAATCTAGGGCAGGGCATGGGAATGAGCAGTTCTTC.

The V gene is TRBV5-4, the J gene TRBJ2-7; 7 bases are shared with TRBD2. The germline gives CDR1 SGHNT, CDR2 YYREEE (reference sequence). The length of the CDR3 is 13 residues. V lost 9 bases, J lost 7 bases, and 13 bases stayed unmatched. Here the CDR3 DNA reads TGTGCCATTGCGACTAGCCCGTCGGAGGAGCAGTACTTC. Its translation is CAIATSPSEEQYF.

The chain combines TRBV6-5 with TRBJ2-5; TRBD2 matches at 12 bases. Per the germline V gene, CDR1 is MNHEY and CDR2 is SVGAGI. The CDR3 loop spans 14 amino acids. Unmatched junction bases numbered 3, after V lost 6 bases and J lost 4 bases. The CDR3 reads CASSALAGGETQYF. CDR3 bases: TGTGCCAGCAGCGCACTAGCGGGAGGAGAGACCCAGTACTTC.

V and J are TRBV4-3 and TRBJ1-2; a weak D match, TRBD1 (5 bases). With 0 bases removed from V and 4 bases from J, the gap between germline ends came to 18 bases. CDR1 LGHNA and CDR2 YSLEER come from the germline V gene. The CDR3 is 17 amino acids. CDR3 sequence reads: CASSQDLPRQQFYGYTF. DNA for the CDR3: TGCGCCAGCAGCCAAGATCTTCCCCGACAGCAATTCTATGGCTACACCTTC.

The V gene is TRBV13, the J gene TRBJ2-3; unclear D gene. Germline V gene lookup returns CDR1 PRHDT and CDR2 FYEKMQ (reference sequence). V dropped 5 bases and J dropped 4 bases, with 10 bases sitting between them. This CDR3 is 13 amino acids long. The CDR3 DNA follows: TGTGCCAGCAGCCCAGGATTCCCAGATACGCAGTATTTT. Translating it yields CASSPGFPDTQYF.

The V and J genes are TRBV29-1 and TRBJ1-2, with 9 bases fitting TRBD1. The germline CDR1 and CDR2 sequences are SQVTM and ANQGSEA. The CDR3 loop spans 15 amino acids. V shed 3 bases and J 5 bases; nucleotides not matched to a gene: 10. The CDR3 reads CSVDYTGGAGYGYTF. The DNA of the CDR3 is TGCAGCGTTGATTATACAGGGGGCGCGGGGTATGGCTACACCTTC.

The rearrangement joins TRBV10-3 to TRBJ2-4; TRBD2 aligns across 10 bases. The trim removed 0 bases at V and 4 bases at J, leaving 3 bases unmatched. Germline CDR1 reads ENHRY; CDR2 reads SYGVKD. The CDR3 totals 16 residues. Here the CDR3 DNA reads TGTGCCATCAGTGAGTCGCTACTAGCGGGGAAAAACATTCAGTACTTC. Its translation is CAISESLLAGKNIQYF.

The rearrangement uses TRBV2 and TRBJ2-7; possibly TRBD1 for D (6 bases). The CDR3 has 12 amino acids. The V end was cut by 4 bases, the J end by 3 bases, with 7 bases between. In germline, CDR1 is SNHLY, CDR2 FYNNEI. CDR3 in DNA: TGTGCCAGCAGTGGGGACAACTACGAGCAGTACGTC. Its protein product is CASSGDNYEQYV.

The chain employs TRBV6-5 and TRBJ1-6; D call uncertain. The CDR3 covers 14 residues. Germline CDR1 is MNHEY and CDR2 is SVGAGI. Trimming cost V 6 bases and J 7 bases, with 13 bases left between them. CDR3 residues: CASRKGGANSPLHF. CDR3 DNA sequence: TGTGCCAGCAGAAAAGGAGGAGCAAATTCACCCCTCCACTTT.

The chain is built from TRBV5-4 and TRBJ1-3; tentative D call: TRBD1 (6 bases). Looked up from germline, CDR1 is SGHNT and CDR2 is YYREEE (reference sequence). V dropped 2 bases and J dropped 5 bases, with 17 bases sitting between them. The CDR3 sequence is 16 residues long. This CDR3 is CASSLEAGASRNTIYF. CDR3 bases: TGTGCCAGCAGCTTAGAAGCAGGGGCCTCCCGAAACACCATATATTTT. Together with reference TRBV5-4 and TRBJ1-3, the CDR3 gives the full variable domain: ETGVTQSPTHLIKTRGQQVTLRCSSQSGHNTVSWYQQALGQGPQFIFQYYREEENGRGNFPPRFSGLQFPNYSSELNVNALELDDSALYLCASSLEAGASRNTIYFGEGSWLTVV.

The chain has TRBV7-9 and TRBJ1-2; 8 nucleotides match TRBD1. V lost 1 base to trimming and J lost 5 bases; unmatched junction nucleotides: 18. Germline V lookup: CDR1 SEHNR, CDR2 FQNEAQ (reference sequence). This CDR3 has 19 residues. DNA for the CDR3: TGTGCCAGCAGCTTAGGGACAGGGCAAATCCAATCCCCGGGTTATGGCTACACCTTC. As protein: CASSLGTGQIQSPGYGYTF.

This rearrangement joins TRBV19 to TRBJ2-4; maybe TRBD1 (8 bases). Trimming shortened V by 4 bases and J by 3 bases, and 16 bases separated the two germline ends. Germline lookup yields CDR1 LNHDA and CDR2 SQIVND (reference sequence). The CDR3 is 16 amino acids. This chain's CDR3 is CASSRTTGGGKNIQYF. Here the CDR3 DNA reads TGTGCCAGTAGTAGGACTACAGGGGGGGGCAAAAACATTCAGTACTTC.

A few counts support this clone. The gene calls are TRBV15 and TRBJ2-3; 12 nucleotides line up with TRBD2. Trimming at V came to 3 bases and at J to 3 bases, leaving 1 base not matched to a gene. Germline V gene sequence: CDR1 LNHNV, CDR2 YYDKDF (reference sequence). This CDR3 contains 15 residues. The chain's CDR3 is CATSRTSGRTDTQYF. CDR3 DNA sequence: TGTGCCACCAGCAGGACTAGCGGGAGAACAGATACGCAGTATTTT.

The chain recombines TRBV5-1 with TRBJ2-2; TRBD1 agrees at 8 bases. CDR3 size: 14 residues. CDR1 is SGHRS and CDR2 is YFSETQ in the germline V gene. Trimming removed 5 bases from V and 0 bases from J; junction bases left unmatched: 0. The CDR3 bases are TGCGCCAGCAGGGGACAGGCGAACACCGGGGAGCTGTTTTTT. Translation gives CASRGQANTGELFF.

This chain joins TRBV25-1 and TRBJ1-3, with 7 bases that match TRBD1. Trimming cost V 6 bases and J 0 bases; bases outside gene matches: 8. The CDR3 spans 16 residues. Germline loops: CDR1 MGHDK, CDR2 SYGVNS. The CDR3: CASSNLGQVSGNTIYF. The CDR3 region has the DNA TGTGCCAGCAGCAATCTCGGACAGGTCTCTGGAAACACCATATATTTT.

Concerning this clone itself: One end of the junction fails to match germline, which may point to a read error. CDR3 sequence reads: CSSSLDGRVRYF. CDR3 nucleotide sequence: TGTTCCAGCAGCTTAGACGGTCGCGTTCGGTACTTC. The chain carries TRBV7-9 and TRBJ2-7; D is unclear. Germline-derived CDR1 and CDR2 are SEHNR and FQNEAQ (reference sequence). The CDR3 covers 12 residues.

The V gene is TRBV9, the J gene TRBJ1-1; D is perhaps TRBD1 (5 bases). V was shortened by 0 bases and J by 8 bases, with 11 bases between the two germline ends. Germline V gives CDR1 SGDLS, CDR2 YYNGEE. The CDR3 has 13 residues. CDR3 nucleotide sequence: TGTGCCAGCAGCGTAGTGGGGGGATCCGAAGCTTTCTTT. Its protein is CASSVVGGSEAFF.

The chain carries TRBV5-4 and TRBJ1-2; 9 bases are a match to TRBD1. CDR1 and CDR2 (germline): SGHNT, YYREEE (reference sequence). V shed 3 bases and J 2 bases; nucleotides not matched to a gene: 8. This CDR3 contains 16 residues. CDR3 sequence reads: CASSSSNGQGNYGYTF. CDR3 bases: TGTGCCAGCAGCTCGTCAAATGGACAGGGGAACTATGGCTACACCTTC.

The V call is TRBV9, the J call TRBJ1-3, with 7 bases that match TRBD1. Germline V gene data show CDR1 as SGDLS and CDR2 as YYNGEE. This CDR3 is built from 15 residues. V lost 4 bases, J lost 8 bases, and 12 bases stayed unmatched. The CDR3 DNA is TGTGCCAGCAGCTCGCGGCCCGACAGGGAGGACACCATATATTTT. It specifies CASSSRPDREDTIYF.

V usage is TRBV30 and J usage is TRBJ1-1; 9 nucleotides match TRBD1. Germline V CDR1 and CDR2: GTSNPN, SVGIG (reference sequence). This CDR3 spans 15 amino acids. J gave up 7 bases and V 0 bases, and 9 bases lay outside the gene matches. The CDR3 reads CAWSVTGTGTGEAFF. The CDR3 region has the DNA TGTGCCTGGAGTGTGACCGGGACAGGGACAGGTGAAGCTTTCTTT.

About this clone: It is unclear where the CDR3 begins or ends on the DNA, so no DNA is shown, and the CDR3 is as TCRdb lists it. The chain links TRBV21-1 to TRBJ1-2; TRBD1, the table's D call, was not compared with the DNA. TRBV21-1 is reported as a pseudogene. The CDR3 spans 18 residues, counting both ends. CDR3 amino acids: CASSTQGRVGLGNYGYTF.

The chain has TRBV10-3 and TRBJ1-5; D gene unclear. V lost 6 bases and J lost 0, with 3 bases in between. Germline V gene sequence: CDR1 ENHRY, CDR2 SYGVKD. CDR3 length: 12 residues. As DNA, the CDR3 is TGTGCCATCAGCAATAGCAATCAGCCCCAGCATTTT. Encoded protein: CAISNSNQPQHF.

This chain links TRBV30 with TRBJ1-1; TRBD1 matches 9 bases. Germline CDR1 GTSNPN, CDR2 SVGIG (reference sequence). The CDR3 runs 13 residues. The V gene end was trimmed by 5 bases and the J gene end by 1 base; junction bases not matched to a gene: 2. In DNA, the CDR3 is TGTGCCTGGTCGGACAGGGGGAACACTGAAGCTTTCTTT. Translation: CAWSDRGNTEAFF.

The chain carries TRBV29-1 and TRBJ1-3; D gene unclear. V shed 7 bases and J shed 2 bases, with 12 bases lying between them. The germline CDR1 and CDR2 sequences are SQVTM and ANQGSEA. CDR3 size: 13 residues. The CDR3 loop reads CSGGTGAGNTIYF. CDR3 bases: TGCAGCGGTGGCACCGGGGCTGGAAACACCATATATTTT.

The sample holds a few counts of this clone. The J gene is TRBJ2-5, the V gene TRBV9; TRBD2 matches at 8 bases. CDR1 and CDR2 (germline): SGDLS, YYNGEE. Unmatched junction bases numbered 5, after V lost 0 bases and J lost 4 bases. The CDR3 loop spans 15 amino acids. The DNA for the CDR3 is TGTGCCAGCAGCGTAGCAGGGGCGGGAGGAGAGACCCAGTACTTC. Translating gives CASSVAGAGGETQYF.

The chain uses TRBV2 and TRBJ1-1; no clear D gene. Between the trimmed V and J ends, which lost 8 bases and 2 bases, there was a span of 12 bases. The CDR3 sequence is 13 residues long. Germline V gene sequence: CDR1 SNHLY, CDR2 FYNNEI. CDR3 loop: CASGLVANTEAFF. Here the CDR3 DNA reads TGTGCCAGCGGGTTAGTAGCTAACACTGAAGCTTTCTTT. The full variable domain, with the rest looked up from reference TRBV2 and TRBJ1-1, is EPEVTQTPSHQVTQMGQEVILRCVPISNHLYFYWYRQILGQKVEFLVSFYNNEISEKSEIFDDQFSVERPDGSNFTLKIRSTKLEDSAMYFCASGLVANTEAFFGQGTRLTVV.

V and J are TRBV4-1 and TRBJ2-1; 9 nucleotides match TRBD2. Unmatched junction bases numbered 6, after V lost 4 bases and J lost 2 bases. Germline-derived CDR1 and CDR2 are MGHRA and YSYEKL. The CDR3 runs to 16 residues. CDR3 sequence: CASSPYTSGPYNEQFF. The CDR3 DNA reads TGCGCCAGCAGCCCGTATACTAGCGGGCCCTACAATGAGCAGTTCTTC.

This chain joins TRBV2 and TRBJ1-2; tentative D call: TRBD1 (5 bases). V was pared by 10 bases and J by 2 bases, with 11 bases between. Germline CDR1 is SNHLY and CDR2 is FYNNEI. The CDR3 spans 12 residues. The CDR3, as DNA: TGTGCCACAGGGACTATAAACTATGGCTACACCTTC. Amino acid sequence: CATGTINYGYTF. Variable domain in full (rest from reference TRBV2 and TRBJ1-2): EPEVTQTPSHQVTQMGQEVILRCVPISNHLYFYWYRQILGQKVEFLVSFYNNEISEKSEIFDDQFSVERPDGSNFTLKIRSTKLEDSAMYFCATGTINYGYTFGSGTRLTVV.

The V gene is TRBV5-1, the J gene TRBJ2-2, with D maybe TRBD2 (6 bases). CDR1 is SGHRS, CDR2 YFSETQ, per germline. The V and J ends lost 4 bases and 0 bases respectively, with 10 bases between them. The CDR3 is 15 amino acids. CDR3 sequence (DNA): TGCGCCAGCAGCCGGGACTTCTCGAACACCGGGGAGCTGTTTTTT. Translating gives CASSRDFSNTGELFF.